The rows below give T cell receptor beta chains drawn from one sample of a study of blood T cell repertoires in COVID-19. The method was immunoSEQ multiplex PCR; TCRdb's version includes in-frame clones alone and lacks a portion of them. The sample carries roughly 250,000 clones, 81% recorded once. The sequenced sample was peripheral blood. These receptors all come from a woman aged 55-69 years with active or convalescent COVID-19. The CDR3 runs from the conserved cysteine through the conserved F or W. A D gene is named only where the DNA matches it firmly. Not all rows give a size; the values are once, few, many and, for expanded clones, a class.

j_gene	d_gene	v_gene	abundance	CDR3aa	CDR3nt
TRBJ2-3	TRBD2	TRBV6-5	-	CASNHERGTTDTQYF	TGTGCCAGCAACCACGAGCGGGGTACCACAGATACGCAGTATTTT
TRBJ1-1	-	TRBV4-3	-	CASSQGRVTEAFF	TGCGCCAGCAGCCAGGGGCGCGTAACAGAAGCTTTCTTT
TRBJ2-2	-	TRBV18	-	CASSPRGAVNTGELFF	TGTGCCAGCTCACCACGCGGGGCGGTGAACACCGGGGAGCTGTTTTTT
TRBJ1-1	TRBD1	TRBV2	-	CASSSLGTGNTEAFF	TGTGCCAGCAGCTCTTTGGGGACAGGGAACACTGAAGCTTTCTTT
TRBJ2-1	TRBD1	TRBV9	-	CASSVVGASWGKGGDEQFF	TGTGCCAGCAGCGTAGTTGGGGCTAGCTGGGGGAAAGGGGGCGATGAGCAGTTCTTC
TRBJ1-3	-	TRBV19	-	CASTDRSTGPGNTIYF	TGTGCCAGTACCGATCGGTCCACAGGGCCGGGAAACACCATATATTTT
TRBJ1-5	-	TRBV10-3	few	CAISEDGGHYSNQPQHF	TGTGCCATCAGTGAGGATGGGGGACACTATAGCAATCAGCCCCAGCATTTT
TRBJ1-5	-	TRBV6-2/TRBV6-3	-	CASSRGGGPGNQPQHF	TGTGCCAGCAGCCGAGGGGGGGGCCCGGGCAATCAGCCCCAGCATTTT
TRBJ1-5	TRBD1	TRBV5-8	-	CASSLEGQARNQPQHF	TGTGCCAGCAGCTTGGAGGGACAGGCTCGCAATCAGCCCCAGCATTTT
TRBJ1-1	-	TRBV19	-	CASSIGLPNTEAFF	TGTGCCAGTAGTATCGGACTGCCGAACACTGAAGCTTTCTTT
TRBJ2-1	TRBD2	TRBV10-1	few	CASSGLAGGSSYNEQFF	TGCGCCAGCAGTGGTCTAGCGGGGGGGAGCTCCTACAATGAGCAGTTCTTC
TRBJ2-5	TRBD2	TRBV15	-	CATRLAGKAGTQYF	TGTGCCACCAGACTAGCGGGGAAGGCAGGGACCCAGTACTTC
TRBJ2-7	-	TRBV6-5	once	CASRLRGRSYEQYF	TGTGCCAGCAGGCTACGTGGTCGCTCCTACGAGCAGTACTTC
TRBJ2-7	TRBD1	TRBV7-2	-	CASSLNPGQAGEQYF	TGTGCCAGCAGCTTAAACCCGGGACAGGCGGGAGAGCAGTACTTC
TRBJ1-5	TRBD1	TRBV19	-	CASIGDRGANQPQHF	TGTGCCAGTATCGGGGACAGGGGCGCCAATCAGCCCCAGCATTTT
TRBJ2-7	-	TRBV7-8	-	CASSPRTGPSYEQYF	TGTGCCAGCAGCCCTAGAACAGGGCCATCCTACGAGCAGTACTTC
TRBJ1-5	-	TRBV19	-	CASSGPALSLHF	TGTGCCAGTAGTGGGCCAGCCTTATCTCTGCATTTT
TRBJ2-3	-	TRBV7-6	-	CASSHYLGGTETDTQYF	TGTGCCAGCAGCCATTATTTAGGGGGAACGGAGACAGATACGCAGTATTTT
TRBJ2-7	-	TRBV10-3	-	CAISESVRASGYEQYF	TGTGCCATCAGTGAGTCTGTCAGGGCCTCCGGCTACGAGCAGTACTTC
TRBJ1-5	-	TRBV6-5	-	CASKESGDNQPQHF	TGTGCCAGCAAGGAATCCGGGGACAATCAGCCCCAGCATTTT
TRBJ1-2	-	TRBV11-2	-	CASTRDYGYTF	TGTGCCAGTACCCGGGACTATGGCTACACCTTC
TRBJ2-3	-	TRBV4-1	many	CASSQDRNTDTQYF	TGCGCCAGCAGCCAAGATAGAAACACAGATACGCAGTATTTT
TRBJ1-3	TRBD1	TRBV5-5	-	CASSSHGDRGGNTIYF	TGTGCCAGCAGCTCCCATGGGGACAGAGGCGGAAACACCATATATTTT
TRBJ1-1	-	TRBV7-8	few	CASSLGSGGRTEAFF	TGTGCCAGCAGCTTAGGATCGGGGGGACGGACTGAAGCTTTCTTT
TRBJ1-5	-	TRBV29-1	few	CSVGEWGQQPQHF	TGCAGCGTCGGCGAGTGGGGGCAACAGCCCCAGCATTTT
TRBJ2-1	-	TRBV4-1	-	CASSQDGVIQFF	TGCGCCAGCAGCCAAGATGGAGTAATCCAGTTCTTC